This is a list of T cell receptor beta chains from one sample in a study of cytomegalovirus exposure and HLA in healthy donors. Sequenced by immunoSEQ multiplex PCR; TCRdb stores in-frame clones only, minus some. Of fewer than 95,000 clones detected, roughly three quarters appear once; the ten largest clones hold less than 4%. Sequencing was carried out using PBMCs. Every receptor here comes from a man aged 40-49 years in good health and CMV-seronegative. Both conserved end residues are part of each CDR3. The D gene is left open where the match is weak. Clone sizes are given selectively: once, few, many, or a class where the clone is expanded.

TRBV19	TRBJ2-2	16	TRBD1	.	TGTGCCAGTAGTAAAGGACAGGGGGTCGGCACCGGGGAGCTGTTTTTT	CASSKGQGVGTGELFF
TRBV25-1	TRBJ2-7	14	TRBD1	.	TGTGCCAGCAGTGAGACGACAGGGGTCTACGAGCAGTACTTC	CASSETTGVYEQYF
TRBV28	TRBJ1-1	17	TRBD1	few	TGTGCCAGCAGCCTATCCCGGGACAGGGGTATGGACACTGAAGCTTTCTTT	CASSLSRDRGMDTEAFF
TRBV30	TRBJ1-6	15	TRBD1	once	TGTGCCTGGAGTGTTCAGGGGGCGCTTAATTCACCCCTCCACTTT	CAWSVQGALNSPLHF
TRBV5-4	TRBJ2-7	12	TRBD1	.	TGTGCCAGCGGGACAGGTAACTACGAGCAGTACTTC	CASGTGNYEQYF
TRBV25-1	TRBJ1-1	15	TRBD1	.	TGTGCCAGCAGCGACAGGGGGCGAGGAGACACTGAAGCTTTCTTT	CASSDRGRGDTEAFF
TRBV18	TRBJ1-1	16	.	.	TGTGCCAGCTCACCACTTGTGATTGAGATGAACACTGAAGCTTTCTTT	CASSPLVIEMNTEAFF
TRBV4-1	TRBJ1-6	16	TRBD1	few	TGCGCCAGCAGCCAGATCAGGGGGACAGGGAGGGCACCCCTCCACTTT	CASSQIRGTGRAPLHF
TRBV4-1	TRBJ1-5	17	.	.	TGCGCCAGCAGCCAAGGGGGCGGGGATCTGATCTATCAGCCCCAGCATTTT	CASSQGGGDLIYQPQHF
TRBV2	TRBJ1-4	13	TRBD1	.	TGTGCCAGCCAGGGACAGGCTAATGAAAAACTGTTTTTT	CASQGQANEKLFF
TRBV4-1	TRBJ1-4	16	.	few	TGCGCCAGCAGCCCTCTGCGCGGGGAATACGACGAAAAACTGTTTTTT	CASSPLRGEYDEKLFF
TRBV11-2	TRBJ1-2	15	.	.	TGTGCCAGCAGCTTAGTGGAGGGGAGTAAAAGTTTCTACACCTTC	CASSLVEGSKSFYTF
TRBV30	TRBJ2-5	14	TRBD2	.	TGTGCCTGGGGCCTTAGCGGGGGGGGAGAGACCCAGTACTTC	CAWGLSGGGETQYF
TRBV28	TRBJ2-3	17	TRBD2	.	TGTGCCAGCAGTCCCGGACTAGGCGGAGATAGCACAGATACGCAGTATTTT	CASSPGLGGDSTDTQYF
TRBV7-6	TRBJ2-2	12	.	.	TGTGCCAGCAGCTCCCCGGTCGGGGAGCTGTTTTTT	CASSSPVGELFF
TRBV4-3	TRBJ1-2	14	TRBD1	.	TGCGCCAGCAGCGACGGGACAGCTAACTATGGCTACACCTTC	CASSDGTANYGYTF
TRBV28	TRBJ2-7	11	.	.	TGTGCCAGCAGCAAACCGAGCGAGCAGTACTTC	CASSKPSEQYF
TRBV4-1	TRBJ1-6	16	.	.	TGCGCCAGCAGCCAAGAGCAGGGCCAGCCGAATTCACCCCTCCACTTT	CASSQEQGQPNSPLHF
TRBV9	TRBJ2-7	14	.	.	TGTGCCAGCAGCCCTACTTCAAGAGACTACGAGCAGTACTTC	CASSPTSRDYEQYF
TRBV28	TRBJ1-5	16	.	.	TGCGCCAGCAGTTTACGGCAGGGCGCCTACAATCAGCCCCAGCATTTT	CASSLRQGAYNQPQHF
TRBV19	TRBJ1-1	15	.	.	TGTGCCAGTAGTATCCGAGGAGAGTTGAACACTGAAGCTTTCTTT	CASSIRGELNTEAFF
TRBV4-1	TRBJ1-1	14	.	few	TGCGCCAGCAGCCTAACTAGCCTGAACACTGAAGCTTTCTTT	CASSLTSLNTEAFF
TRBV18	TRBJ2-7	14	TRBD1	.	TGTGCCAGCTCAGATCGACAGGGGGCCTACGAGCAGTACTTC	CASSDRQGAYEQYF
TRBV30	TRBJ1-3	14	.	.	TGTGCCTGGAGTGTGGGGGGCTCTGGAAACACCATATATTTT	CAWSVGGSGNTIYF
TRBV27	TRBJ2-7	13	.	.	TGTGCCAGCAGTTTTGCAGTCTCCTACGAGCAGTACTTC	CASSFAVSYEQYF
TRBV7-9	TRBJ2-7	17	TRBD2	.	TGTGCCAGCAGCTCTCCCTTGGCGGGGGGGAATTCCTACGAGCAGTACTTC	CASSSPLAGGNSYEQYF
TRBV27	TRBJ2-5	15	TRBD2	.	TGTGCCAGCAGTCCGGGACTAGCGGGGCTGCGGACCCAGTACTTC	CASSPGLAGLRTQYF
TRBV7-3	TRBJ2-5	13	.	.	TGTGCCAGCAGCTTTCGGACAAAGGAGACCCAGTACTTC	CASSFRTKETQYF
TRBV9	TRBJ1-2	12	.	.	TGTGCCAGCAGCGCGCGGGGCTATGGCTACACCTTC	CASSARGYGYTF
TRBV19	TRBJ2-7	13	.	.	TGTGCCAGTAGTCCATCGACAGAACTCGAGCAGTACTTC	CASSPSTELEQYF
TRBV30	TRBJ1-2	14	.	.	TGTGCCTGGAGTGGGCAATACACAGGAATCGGCTACACCTTC	CAWSGQYTGIGYTF
TRBV27	TRBJ2-3	14	.	.	TGTGCCAGCGTTCCCAGATACGGGGGAGATACGCAGTATTTT	CASVPRYGGDTQYF
TRBV18	TRBJ2-7	14	.	.	TGTGCCAGCCATCAGGAGGGTTTAATCCACGAGCAGTACTTC	CASHQEGLIHEQYF
TRBV27	TRBJ1-6	16	TRBD1	.	TGTGCCAGCACCGGGGGCACAGGGGGCAATAATTCACCCCTCCACTTT	CASTGGTGGNNSPLHF
TRBV7-8	TRBJ2-7	14	.	.	TGTGCCAGCAGCCGATACGACAGTTCCTACGAGCAGTACTTC	CASSRYDSSYEQYF
TRBV10-3	TRBJ1-1	11	.	.	TGTGCCATCAGTGGACAGAGAGAAGCTTTCTTT	CAISGQREAFF
TRBV7-9	TRBJ1-1	14	TRBD1	.	TGTGCCAGCAGCTCTCGAACAGGGGCGACTGAAGCTTTCTTT	CASSSRTGATEAFF
TRBV30	TRBJ2-3	14	TRBD1	once	TGTGCCTGGAGTTACAGAGGGGGCATAAATACGCAGTATTTT	CAWSYRGGINTQYF
TRBV27	TRBJ1-3	17	.	.	TGTGCCAGCAGCCAGGTTTATGGACAGTCCTATGGAAACACCATATATTTT	CASSQVYGQSYGNTIYF
TRBV25-1	TRBJ1-1	14	.	.	TGTGCCAGCAGTTACGGGGAGGGGAACACTGAAGCTTTCTTT	CASSYGEGNTEAFF
TRBV4-1	TRBJ1-5	16	.	.	TGCGCCAGCAGCCAAGAGCCCCAGGGGATGGGTCAGCCCCAGCATTTT	CASSQEPQGMGQPQHF
TRBV7-2	TRBJ1-3	14	.	few	TGTGCCAGCAGGCCAACAGGGATAGGAAACACCATATATTTT	CASRPTGIGNTIYF
TRBV7-2	TRBJ2-5	15	TRBD1	few	TGTGCCAGCAGCCCCGGGGACAGTCGGCAAGAGACCCAGTACTTC	CASSPGDSRQETQYF
TRBV19	TRBJ2-5	14	.	.	TGTGCCAGCAGCCCTCCCACGGATTTCGGGGAGCAGTACTTC	CASSPPTDFGEQYF
TRBV7-3	TRBJ2-3	15	TRBD2	.	TGTGCCAGCACCCTTAGCGGGGGGCGCACAGATACGCAGTATTTT	CASTLSGGRTDTQYF